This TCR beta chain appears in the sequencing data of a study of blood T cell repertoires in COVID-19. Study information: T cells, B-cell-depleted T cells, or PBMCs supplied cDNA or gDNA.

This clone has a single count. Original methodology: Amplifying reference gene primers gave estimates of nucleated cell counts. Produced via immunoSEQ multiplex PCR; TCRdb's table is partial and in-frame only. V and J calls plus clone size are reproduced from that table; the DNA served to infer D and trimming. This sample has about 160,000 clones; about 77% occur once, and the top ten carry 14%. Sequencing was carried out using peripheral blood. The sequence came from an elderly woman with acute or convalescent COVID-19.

As DNA, the CDR3 is TGCGCCAGCAGCTCCTCCGGGACAGGGCTCACCGGGGAGCTGTTTTTT. Translating it yields CASSSSGTGLTGELFF. The genes are TRBV5-1 and TRBJ2-2; TRBD1 matches at 9 bases. This CDR3 comprises 16 residues. Per germline, CDR1 SGHRS and CDR2 YFSETQ. Trimming at V came to 3 bases and at J to 4 bases, leaving 7 bases not matched to a gene.